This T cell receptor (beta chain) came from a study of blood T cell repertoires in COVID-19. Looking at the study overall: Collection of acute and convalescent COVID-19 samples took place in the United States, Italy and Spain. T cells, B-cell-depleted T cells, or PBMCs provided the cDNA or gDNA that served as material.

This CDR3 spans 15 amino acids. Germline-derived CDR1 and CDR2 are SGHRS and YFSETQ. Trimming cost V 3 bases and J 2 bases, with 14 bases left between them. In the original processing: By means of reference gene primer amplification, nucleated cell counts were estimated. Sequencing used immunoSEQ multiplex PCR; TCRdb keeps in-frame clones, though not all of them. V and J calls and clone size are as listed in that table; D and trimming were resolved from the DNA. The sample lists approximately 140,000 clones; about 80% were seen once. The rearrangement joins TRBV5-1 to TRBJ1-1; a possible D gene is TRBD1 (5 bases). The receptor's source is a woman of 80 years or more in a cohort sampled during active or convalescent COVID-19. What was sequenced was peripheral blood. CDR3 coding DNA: TGCGCCAGCAGCTGGTCTGCAGGGTTAAACACTGAAGCTTTCTTT. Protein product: CASSWSAGLNTEAFF.